This TCR beta chain was retrieved from a study of neurological immune-mediated disorders. The CDR3 runs 16 residues. Trimming left V 2 bases short and J 0 bases short, with 11 bases between. Germline V gene sequence: CDR1 SGHAT, CDR2 FQDESV (reference sequence). TCRdb independently ran MiXCR on the 5' RACE reads; one entry per CDR3 protein. The data contain about 66,000 distinct CDR3 sequences, less than 5.5% of them seen just once; the ten biggest clones take up around 6.9%. This clonotype has a handful of counts. What was sequenced was PBMCs. V usage is TRBV11-1 and J usage is TRBJ1-3; possible D gene TRBD1, 6 bases. The TCR sequence derives from a man younger than 40 with multiple sclerosis. Here the CDR3 reads CASSLQQDSSGNTIYF. In DNA, the CDR3 is TGTGCCAGCAGCTTACAACAGGACAGCTCTGGAAACACCATATATTTT.